This T cell receptor (beta chain) was recorded in a study of cytomegalovirus exposure and HLA in healthy donors. Whole-study findings and limits: The classifier was said to identify cytomegalovirus status with high specificity and sensitivity. Cytomegalovirus association was assigned to 170 or so TCR beta chains. While the bulk of TCR sequences proved rare, some public TCRs turned up in many donors.

In regard to this clone: Its specificity is unknown.

Trimming took 1 base from V and 9 from J; bases not matched to a gene: 16. Germline lookup yields CDR1 KGHSH and CDR2 LQKENI. The CDR3 spans 18 residues. Method: immunoSEQ multiplex PCR; TCRdb's copy keeps in-frame clones and lacks some. Of under 70,000 clones listed, more than 85% are singletons. The specimen was PBMCs. This clonotype was sampled from a woman in her late teens or twenties in good health and CMV-seronegative. V and J are TRBV18 and TRBJ2-1; 9 positions agree with TRBD2. CDR3 residues: CASSPLSGVLAGVGEQFF. The CDR3 DNA sequence: TGTGCCAGCTCACCACTCTCCGGGGTTTTAGCGGGAGTCGGTGAGCAGTTCTTC. Based on the CDR3 plus reference TRBV18 and TRBJ2-1, the full variable domain is NAGVMQNPRHLVRRRGQEARLRCSPMKGHSHVYWYRQLPEEGLKFMVYLQKENIIDESGMPKERFSAEFPKEGPSILRIQQVVRGDSAAYFCASSPLSGVLAGVGEQFFGPGTRLTVL.